Listed below are T cell receptor beta chains from one sample, sequenced in a study of blood T cell repertoires in COVID-19. Profiling relied on immunoSEQ multiplex PCR, and the TCRdb table lists in-frame clones only, not all of them. The top ten hold approximately 5% of the sample, which has about 130,000 clones, 86% seen once. Sequenced material: peripheral blood. These receptors all stem from a human donor in a cohort sampled during active COVID-19. The CDR3 runs from the conserved cysteine through the conserved F or W. A D gene is named only where the DNA matches it firmly.

D	V	J	CDR3
TRBD2	TRBV9	TRBJ2-3	CASNTLGLAGDTDTQYF
-	TRBV6-2/TRBV6-3	TRBJ1-6	CASSLQGWSSPLHF
-	TRBV5-1	TRBJ2-1	CASSLGPSSSYNEQFF
TRBD2	TRBV7-9	TRBJ2-5	CASSLGAGVETQYF
TRBD1	TRBV6-2/TRBV6-3	TRBJ1-5	CASSRTGGGDQPQHF
-	TRBV7-9	TRBJ1-2	CASSLDARGWYGYTF
-	TRBV19	TRBJ2-7	CASSTGSEQYF
-	TRBV7-8	TRBJ2-7	CASSLATHLGGQSEQYF
-	TRBV7-9	TRBJ2-1	CASSLTAYNEQFF
-	TRBV7-2	TRBJ2-7	CASSLGPSSYEQYF
TRBD2	TRBV11-3	TRBJ2-3	CASSPAGGGTDTQYF
TRBD1	TRBV5-1	TRBJ1-1	CASSSDRVHTEAFF
TRBD1	TRBV4-1	TRBJ2-3	CASSQEAGQGSTDTQYF
TRBD1	TRBV7-2	TRBJ2-3	CASSYRGSTDTQYF
-	TRBV7-6	TRBJ2-5	CASSLRSPLGETQYF
-	TRBV5-1	TRBJ2-1	CASISLIGDNEQFF
TRBD2	TRBV2	TRBJ2-3	CASSPYMGREADTQYF
-	TRBV7-2	TRBJ2-2	CASSLFRNTGELFF
-	TRBV6-1	TRBJ1-2	CASSEWGRGRGYGYTF
TRBD2	TRBV3-1/TRBV3-2	TRBJ2-5	CASSQGTSGTQYF
-	TRBV29-1	TRBJ2-2	CSVEEGGQGAAGELFF
TRBD1	TRBV11-3	TRBJ2-1	CASSRGQGDGNEQFF
TRBD2	TRBV19	TRBJ2-2	CASSQTSGRATGELFF
-	TRBV5-5	TRBJ2-7	CASSSGSYEQYF
-	TRBV3-1/TRBV3-2	TRBJ1-5	CASSQEVRGQPQHF
-	TRBV20-1	TRBJ2-7	CSAGQAEQYF
-	TRBV28	TRBJ1-2	CASSLWRQYPANYGYTF
-	TRBV2	TRBJ1-1	CASSRGSVNTEAFF
TRBD2	TRBV2	TRBJ2-1	CASSEGLAGADEQFF
TRBD1	TRBV28	TRBJ1-5	CASSQRDSAGILNQPQHF
-	TRBV9	TRBJ2-7	CASSVGSPGDEQYF
-	TRBV29-1	TRBJ2-1	CSVEESLWGGIAGNEQFF
TRBD2	TRBV4-1	TRBJ2-3	CASSQDGTSGLTDTQYF
TRBD1	TRBV5-4	TRBJ1-1	CASSSSGQLEAFF
TRBD1	TRBV7-9	TRBJ1-4	CASSPERTGQNEKLFF
TRBD1	TRBV7-2	TRBJ1-1	CASSSRSGQGHTEAFF
-	TRBV10-3	TRBJ1-2	CAISESVWAGYTF
-	TRBV6-6	TRBJ2-2	CATQVDTGELFF
TRBD2	TRBV3-1/TRBV3-2	TRBJ2-2	CASSQGGTSGHTGELFF
-	TRBV5-1	TRBJ2-3	CASSFGQPSSTDTQYF
-	TRBV7-8	TRBJ2-7	CASSLYSKEGEQYF
-	TRBV4-1	TRBJ1-6	CASSQDPQGSSYNSPLHF
TRBD2	TRBV18	TRBJ2-7	CASSPPGTSGTYEQYF
-	TRBV28	TRBJ2-7	CASRTGGEFYEQYF
-	TRBV28	TRBJ1-2	CASSLGRGYGYTF
TRBD2	TRBV3-1/TRBV3-2	TRBJ2-1	CASSPTAALAGEQFF
-	TRBV5-5	TRBJ2-6	CASSLHRRRGSGANVLTF
TRBD1	TRBV15	TRBJ2-5	CATSRGAGTGEETQYF
TRBD1	TRBV29-1	TRBJ2-7	CSAVPGQGYEQYF
-	TRBV5-1	TRBJ2-3	CASSLTGSSTDTQYF
-	TRBV5-1	TRBJ2-6	CASSRGSGANVLTF
TRBD2	TRBV5-4	TRBJ2-7	CASSQTGTSGEQYF
TRBD2	TRBV5-1	TRBJ2-5	CASSRLAAQETQYF
TRBD2	TRBV27	TRBJ2-7	CASSPLGATPSGPSYEQYF
-	TRBV7-9	TRBJ2-2	CASSLALGELFF
-	TRBV5-1	TRBJ2-7	CASRYQVGSYEQYF
TRBD1	TRBV19	TRBJ2-7	CASSSWTGGSYEQYF
-	TRBV6-5	TRBJ1-2	CASSSLPSYGYTF
-	TRBV4-1	TRBJ2-7	CASSHREGAYEQYF